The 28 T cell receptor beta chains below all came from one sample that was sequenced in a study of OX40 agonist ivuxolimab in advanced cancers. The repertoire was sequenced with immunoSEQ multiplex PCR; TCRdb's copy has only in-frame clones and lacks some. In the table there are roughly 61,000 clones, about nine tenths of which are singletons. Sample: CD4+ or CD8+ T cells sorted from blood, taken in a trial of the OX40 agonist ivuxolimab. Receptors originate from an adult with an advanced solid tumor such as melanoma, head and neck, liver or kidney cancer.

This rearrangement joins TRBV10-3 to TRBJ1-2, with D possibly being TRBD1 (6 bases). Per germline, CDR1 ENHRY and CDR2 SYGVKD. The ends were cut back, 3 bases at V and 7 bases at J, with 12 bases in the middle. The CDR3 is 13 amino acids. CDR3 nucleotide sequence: TGTGCCATCAGTGACTTATACAGGGTTGGCTACACCTTC. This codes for CAISDLYRVGYTF.

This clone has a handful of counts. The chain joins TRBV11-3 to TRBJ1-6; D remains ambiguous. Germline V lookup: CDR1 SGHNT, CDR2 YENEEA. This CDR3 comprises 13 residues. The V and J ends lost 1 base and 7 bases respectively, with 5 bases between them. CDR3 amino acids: CASSLVENSPLHF. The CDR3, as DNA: TGTGCCAGCAGCTTAGTCGAGAATTCACCCCTCCACTTT. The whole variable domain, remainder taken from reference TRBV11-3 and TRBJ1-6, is EAGVVQSPRYKIIEKKQPVAFWCNPISGHNTLYWYLQNLGQGPELLIRYENEEAVDDSQLPKDRFSAERLKGVDSTLKIQPAELGDSAVYLCASSLVENSPLHFGNGTRLTVT.

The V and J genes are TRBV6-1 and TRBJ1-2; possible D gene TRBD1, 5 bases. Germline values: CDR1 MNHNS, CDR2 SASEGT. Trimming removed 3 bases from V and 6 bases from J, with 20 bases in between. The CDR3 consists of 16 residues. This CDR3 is CASSDGAGLYSDGYTF. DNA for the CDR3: TGTGCCAGCAGTGACGGGGCGGGCCTCTATTCGGATGGCTACACCTTC.

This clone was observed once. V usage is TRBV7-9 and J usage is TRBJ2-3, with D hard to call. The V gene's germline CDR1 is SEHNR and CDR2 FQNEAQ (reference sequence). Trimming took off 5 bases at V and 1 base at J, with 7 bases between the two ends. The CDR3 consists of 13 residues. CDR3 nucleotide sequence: TGTGCCAGCAGCCCCCCGGGCACAGATACGCAGTATTTT. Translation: CASSPPGTDTQYF.

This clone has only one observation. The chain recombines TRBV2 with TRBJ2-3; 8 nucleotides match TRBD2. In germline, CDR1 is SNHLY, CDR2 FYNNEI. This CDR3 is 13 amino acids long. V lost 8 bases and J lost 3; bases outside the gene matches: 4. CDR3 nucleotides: TGTGCCAGCGTCCCGGGGGGGACAGATACGCAGTATTTT. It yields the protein CASVPGGTDTQYF.

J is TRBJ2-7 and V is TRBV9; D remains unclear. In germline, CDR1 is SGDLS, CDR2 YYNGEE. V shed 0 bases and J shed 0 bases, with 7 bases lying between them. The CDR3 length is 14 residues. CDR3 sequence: CASSVGSASYEQYF. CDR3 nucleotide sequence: TGTGCCAGCAGCGTAGGGAGCGCCTCCTACGAGCAGTACTTC.

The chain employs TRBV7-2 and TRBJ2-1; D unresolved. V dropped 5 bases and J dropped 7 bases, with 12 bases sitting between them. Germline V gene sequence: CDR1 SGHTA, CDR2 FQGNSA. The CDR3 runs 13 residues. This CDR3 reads CASSPFLRNEQFF. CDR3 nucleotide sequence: TGTGCCAGCAGCCCCTTCTTAAGGAATGAGCAGTTCTTC.

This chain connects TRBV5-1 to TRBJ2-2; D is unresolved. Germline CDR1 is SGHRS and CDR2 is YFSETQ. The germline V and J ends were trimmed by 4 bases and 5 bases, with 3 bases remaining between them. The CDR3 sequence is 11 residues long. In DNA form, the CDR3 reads TGCGCCAGCAGCGGGACCGGGGAGCTGTTTTTT. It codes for CASSGTGELFF.

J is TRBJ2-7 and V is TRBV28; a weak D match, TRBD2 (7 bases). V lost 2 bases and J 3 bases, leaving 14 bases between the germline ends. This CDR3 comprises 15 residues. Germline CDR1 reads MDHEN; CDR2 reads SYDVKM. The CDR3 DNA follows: TGTGCCAGCAGTTTAATAGGGGGGGAAGGCTACGAGCAGTACTTC. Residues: CASSLIGGEGYEQYF.

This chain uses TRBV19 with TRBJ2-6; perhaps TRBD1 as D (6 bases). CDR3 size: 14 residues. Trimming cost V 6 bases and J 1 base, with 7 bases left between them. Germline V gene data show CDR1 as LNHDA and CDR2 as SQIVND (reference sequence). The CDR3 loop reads CASRTGSGANVLTF. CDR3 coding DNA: TGTGCCAGTAGAACAGGGTCTGGGGCCAACGTCCTGACTTTC.

CDR3: CASRKGTGLPYEQYF. CDR3 coding DNA: TGTGCCAGCAGGAAAGGGACAGGGCTACCCTACGAGCAGTACTTC. This chain joins TRBV6-1 and TRBJ2-7; 9 bases are shared with TRBD1. CDR3 size: 15 residues. Germline values: CDR1 MNHNS, CDR2 SASEGT. V was pared by 6 bases and J by 2 bases, with 8 bases of the junction left unmatched.

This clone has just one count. The CDR3 is CASSGDRFATNEKLFF. The CDR3 region has the DNA TGTGCCAGCAGTGGGGACAGATTCGCAACTAATGAAAAACTGTTTTTT. V and J are TRBV2 and TRBJ1-4, with TRBD1 matching 7 bases. This CDR3 has 16 amino acids. Trimming cost V 4 bases and J 0 bases; bases outside gene matches: 5. The germline CDR1 and CDR2 sequences are SNHLY and FYNNEI.

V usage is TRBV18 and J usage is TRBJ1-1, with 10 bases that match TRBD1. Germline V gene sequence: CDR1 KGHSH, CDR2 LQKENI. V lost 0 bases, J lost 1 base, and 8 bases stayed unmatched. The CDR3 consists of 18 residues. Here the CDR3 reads CASSPPGQGTYGNTEAFF. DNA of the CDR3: TGTGCCAGCTCACCACCGGGACAGGGGACTTATGGGAACACTGAAGCTTTCTTT.

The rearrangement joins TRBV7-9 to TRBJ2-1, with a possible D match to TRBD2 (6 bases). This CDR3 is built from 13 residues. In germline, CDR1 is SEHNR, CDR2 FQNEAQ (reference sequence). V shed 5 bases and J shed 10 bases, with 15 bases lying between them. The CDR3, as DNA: TGTGCCAGCAGCCGGGGGTGGCCAGGGGAGCAGTTCTTC. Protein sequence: CASSRGWPGEQFF.

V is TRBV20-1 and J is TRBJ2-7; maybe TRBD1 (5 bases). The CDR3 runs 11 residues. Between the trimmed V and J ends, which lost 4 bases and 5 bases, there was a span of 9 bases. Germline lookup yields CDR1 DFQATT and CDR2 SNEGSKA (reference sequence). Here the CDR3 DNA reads TGCAGTGCTAATGGGGCCCACGAGCAGTACTTC. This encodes CSANGAHEQYF.

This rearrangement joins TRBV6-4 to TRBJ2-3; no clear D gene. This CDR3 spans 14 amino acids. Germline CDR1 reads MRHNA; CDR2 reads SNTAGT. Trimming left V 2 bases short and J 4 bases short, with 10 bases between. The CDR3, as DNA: TGTGCCAGCAGTGACGAGCGCACCCCAGATACGCAGTATTTT. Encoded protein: CASSDERTPDTQYF.

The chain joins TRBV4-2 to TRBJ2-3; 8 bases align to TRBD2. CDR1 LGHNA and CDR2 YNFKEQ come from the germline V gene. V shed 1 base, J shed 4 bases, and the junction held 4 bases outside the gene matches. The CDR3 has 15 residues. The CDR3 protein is CASSQGNGGADTQYF. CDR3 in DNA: TGTGCCAGCAGCCAAGGCAACGGGGGGGCAGATACGCAGTATTTT.

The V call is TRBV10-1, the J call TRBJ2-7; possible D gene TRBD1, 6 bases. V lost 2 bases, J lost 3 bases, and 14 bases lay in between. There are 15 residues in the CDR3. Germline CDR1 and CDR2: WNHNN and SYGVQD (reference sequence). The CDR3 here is CASSEVQQGSYEQYF. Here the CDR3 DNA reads TGCGCCAGCAGTGAGGTTCAACAGGGAAGCTACGAGCAGTACTTC.

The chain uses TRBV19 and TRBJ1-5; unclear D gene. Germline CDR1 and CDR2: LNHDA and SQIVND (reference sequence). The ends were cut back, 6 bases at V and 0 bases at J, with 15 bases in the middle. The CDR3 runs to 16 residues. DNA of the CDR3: TGTGCCAGTAGCCCACAGCCAGGAGTTAGCAATCAGCCCCAGCATTTT. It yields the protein CASSPQPGVSNQPQHF.

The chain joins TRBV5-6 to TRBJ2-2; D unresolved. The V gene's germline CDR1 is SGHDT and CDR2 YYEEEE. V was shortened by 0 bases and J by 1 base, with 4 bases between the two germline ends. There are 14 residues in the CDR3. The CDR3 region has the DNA TGTGCCAGCAGCTTGGGGGAGAACACCGGGGAGCTGTTTTTT. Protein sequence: CASSLGENTGELFF.

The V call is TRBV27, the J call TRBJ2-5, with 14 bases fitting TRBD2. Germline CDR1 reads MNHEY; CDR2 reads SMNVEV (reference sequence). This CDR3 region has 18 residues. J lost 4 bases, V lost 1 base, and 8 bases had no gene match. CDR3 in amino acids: CASSLFGLAGGLGETQYF. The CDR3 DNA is TGTGCCAGCAGTTTATTCGGACTAGCGGGGGGCCTGGGAGAGACCCAGTACTTC.

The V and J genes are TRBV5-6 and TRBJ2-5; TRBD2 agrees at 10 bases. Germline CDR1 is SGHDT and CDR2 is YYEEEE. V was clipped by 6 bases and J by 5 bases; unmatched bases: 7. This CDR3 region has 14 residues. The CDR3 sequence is CASILAGVPETQYF. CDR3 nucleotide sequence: TGTGCCAGCATCCTAGCGGGGGTCCCGGAGACCCAGTACTTC.

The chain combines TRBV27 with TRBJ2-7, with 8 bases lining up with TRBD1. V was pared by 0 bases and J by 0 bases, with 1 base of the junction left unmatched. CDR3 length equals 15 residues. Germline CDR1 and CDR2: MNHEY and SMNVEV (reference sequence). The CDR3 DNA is TGTGCCAGCAGTTTATCCCAGGGGGCCTCCTACGAGCAGTACTTC. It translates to CASSLSQGASYEQYF.

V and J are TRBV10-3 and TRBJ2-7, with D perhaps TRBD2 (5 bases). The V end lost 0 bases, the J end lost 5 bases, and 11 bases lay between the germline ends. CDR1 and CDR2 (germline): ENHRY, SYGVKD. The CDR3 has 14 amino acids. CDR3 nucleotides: TGTGCCATCAGTGAGTCATCGGGTAGCGACGAGCAGTACTTC. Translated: CAISESSGSDEQYF.

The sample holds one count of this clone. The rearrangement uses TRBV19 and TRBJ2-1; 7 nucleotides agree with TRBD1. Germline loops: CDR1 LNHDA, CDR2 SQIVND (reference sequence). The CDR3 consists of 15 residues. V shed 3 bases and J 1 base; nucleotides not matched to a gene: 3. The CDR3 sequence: CASSIDRVSYNEQFF. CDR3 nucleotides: TGTGCCAGTAGTATTGACAGGGTATCCTACAATGAGCAGTTCTTC.

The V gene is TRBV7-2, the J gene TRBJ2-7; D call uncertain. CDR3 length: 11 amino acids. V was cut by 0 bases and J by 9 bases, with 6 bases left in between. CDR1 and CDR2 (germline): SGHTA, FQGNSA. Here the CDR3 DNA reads TGTGCCAGCAGCTTAGCAAATTGGCAGTACTTC. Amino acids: CASSLANWQYF.

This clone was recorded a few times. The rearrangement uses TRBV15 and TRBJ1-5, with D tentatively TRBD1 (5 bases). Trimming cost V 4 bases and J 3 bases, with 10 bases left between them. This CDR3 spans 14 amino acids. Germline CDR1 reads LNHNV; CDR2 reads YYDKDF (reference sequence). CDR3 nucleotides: TGTGCCACCAGCAATGGGGCCAACAATCAGCCCCAGCATTTT. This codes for CATSNGANNQPQHF. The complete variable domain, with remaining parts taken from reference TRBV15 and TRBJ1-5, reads DAMVIQNPRYQVTQFGKPVTLSCSQTLNHNVMYWYQQKSSQAPKLLFHYYDKDFNNEADTPDNFQSRRPNTSFCFLDIRSPGLGDTAMYLCATSNGANNQPQHFGDGTRLSIL.

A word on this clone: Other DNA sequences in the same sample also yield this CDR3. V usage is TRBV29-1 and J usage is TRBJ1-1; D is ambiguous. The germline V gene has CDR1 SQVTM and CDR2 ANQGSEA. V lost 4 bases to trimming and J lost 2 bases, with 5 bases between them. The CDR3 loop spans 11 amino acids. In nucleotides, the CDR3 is TGCAGCGTTGTAGTCAACACTGAAGCTTTCTTT. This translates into CSVVVNTEAFF.